This T cell receptor (beta chain) came from a study of cytomegalovirus exposure and HLA in healthy donors. The study ran its PCR with 60 Vbeta and 13 Jbeta primers. Only in-frame clones appear in the TCRdb table, and some are missing; sequencing was by immunoSEQ multiplex PCR. Among some 150,000 clones listed, 80% were seen once. V shed 2 bases and J 2 bases; nucleotides not matched to a gene: 3. The CDR3 is made up of 16 amino acids. Germline assignment: CDR1 KGHSH and CDR2 LQKENI. Study conclusions and caveats: Later analysis suggested most CMV-associated TCR beta chains were HLA-restricted.

This clone was seen more than once but under ten times. The antigen remains undetermined. This clonotype originated in a male donor in good health and CMV-seronegative. The material sequenced was PBMCs. This chain links TRBV18 with TRBJ2-3; 11 bases line up with TRBD2. The CDR3 loop is CASSPLLAGVTDTQYF. The CDR3 region has the DNA TGTGCCAGCTCACCATTACTAGCGGGGGTCACAGATACGCAGTATTTT.